This TCR beta chain was recorded in a study of cytomegalovirus exposure and HLA in healthy donors. The study, taken as a whole, reports: Reports described diagnosis of cytomegalovirus status by the classifier as highly specific and sensitive. The analysis excluded some indistinguishable V segments, including TRBV6-2 and TRBV6-3. HLA-A and HLA-B allele assignments for most subjects were reportedly predicted accurately using TCR beta sequences.

Trimming removed 2 bases at V and 6 bases at J, with 7 bases between. Germline loops: CDR1 MNHEY, CDR2 SVGAGI. The CDR3 loop spans 13 amino acids. Both 60 Vbeta primers and 13 Jbeta primers went into the PCR. TCRdb's copy holds only in-frame clones and misses some; the assay was immunoSEQ multiplex PCR. The data show under 200,000 clones, over 70% seen once. On this clone: Its antigen is unidentified.

The sequence derives from a man between 25 and 39 years old in good health and CMV-seronegative. The sequencing input was PBMCs. The rearrangement links TRBV6-5 to TRBJ2-2; D unresolved. The CDR3 loop is CASSYRGSGELFF. The CDR3 DNA reads as TGTGCCAGCAGTTACCGAGGTTCCGGGGAGCTGTTTTTT.